Listed below are T cell receptor beta chains from one sample, sequenced in a study of cytomegalovirus exposure and HLA in healthy donors. Produced via immunoSEQ multiplex PCR; TCRdb's table is partial and in-frame only. The sample lists some 210,000 clones; about nine tenths were seen once. Sequencing was performed on PBMCs. The source is a woman aged 18 to 35 in good health and CMV-seropositive. Both conserved end residues are part of each CDR3.

V | CDR3
TRBV28 | CASSFLGTKYNEQFF
TRBV19 | CASSITGSEQPQHF
TRBV2 | CASRLSSRGNTEAFF
TRBV19 | CASSTGGEQYF
TRBV14 | CASSYRGTSNTEAFF
TRBV6-1 | CASSEALGRANGYTF
TRBV27 | CASSLRGFSNQPQHF
TRBV6-5 | CASSPGVNTEAFF
TRBV27 | CASSPRRGGTQAFF
TRBV2 | CASTRDRDTDTQYF
TRBV10-3 | CAISYNNEQFF
TRBV29-1 | CSVYTAQAGLAYEQYF
TRBV5-1 | CASSLEFGQGTTGELFF
TRBV28 | CASSLLLAGINEQFF
TRBV15 | CATSRDLRETEAFF
TRBV29-1 | CSVDGETHNYGYTF
TRBV19 | CASSRGSSYNEQFF
TRBV18 | CASSGAGSYEQYF
TRBV5-4 | CASYRGAQRRNTEAFF
TRBV2 | CASSFMSQPQHF
TRBV27 | CASSLGRIYEQYF
TRBV7-2 | CASSLTSGGNEQFF